This TCR beta chain was profiled in a study of blood T cell repertoires in COVID-19. Study at large: Sites in the United States, Italy and Spain provided acute and convalescent COVID-19 samples.

The CDR3 extends over 15 amino acids. V shed 3 bases and J shed 4 bases, with 13 bases lying between them. Germline V lookup: CDR1 DFQATT, CDR2 SNEGSKA (reference sequence). Repertoires were generated with immunoSEQ multiplex PCR, while TCRdb's copy carries only in-frame clones and drops some. In the table there are about 260,000 clones, roughly 84% of which are singletons. The chain recombines TRBV20-1 with TRBJ1-6; perhaps TRBD1 as D (6 bases). The TCR comes from a middle-aged woman who had recovered from COVID-19. Sequenced: peripheral blood. The CDR3 DNA reads TGCAGTGCTAGTTCAGGGGCTTTTTATAATTCACCCCTCCACTTT. Translating gives CSASSGAFYNSPLHF.